These 23 T cell receptor beta chains were all obtained from the same sample, sequenced in a study of T-cell reconstitution after alpha-beta-depleted transplantation in children. Molecular barcoding with unique molecular identifiers was used for the TCRbeta library. A single record per CDR3 protein comes from TCRdb applying MiXCR to the PCR reads. The sample lists 90,000 to 130,000 distinct CDR3 sequences; 9% to 12% were seen once. The sequencing here drew on PBMCs from the stem cell graft donor, taken from the stem cell graft. The receptors stem from a human donor who donated a stem cell graft to a child with acute lymphoblastic leukemia.

This clonotype was observed at least ten times. V gene TRBV5-5 combines with J gene TRBJ1-1; unclear D gene. Germline CDR1 and CDR2: SGHKS and YYEKEE (reference sequence). V dropped 0 bases and J dropped 7 bases, with 7 bases sitting between them. The CDR3 is 12 amino acids. The CDR3 spells CASSLVPGEAFF. CDR3 bases: TGTGCCAGCAGCTTGGTGCCAGGTGAAGCTTTCTTT.

The sample holds many counts of this clonotype. The V and J genes are TRBV9 and TRBJ2-2; no clear D gene. The V end was cut by 3 bases, the J end by 1 base, with 16 bases between. Germline CDR1 is SGDLS and CDR2 is YYNGEE. The CDR3 contains 17 residues. The CDR3 protein is CASSAHPLAGNTGELFF. In nucleotides, the CDR3 is TGTGCCAGCAGCGCTCACCCCCTGGCAGGGAACACCGGGGAGCTGTTTTTT.

The V call is TRBV10-2, the J call TRBJ1-1, with a possible D match to TRBD1 (6 bases). Trimming removed 6 bases from V and 3 bases from J, with 11 bases in between. This CDR3 has 13 amino acids. The germline V gene encodes CDR1 WSHSY and CDR2 SAAADI. The CDR3 nucleotides are TGCGCCAGCAGCCGGGACACCTACACTGAAGCTTTCTTT. This encodes CASSRDTYTEAFF.

This clonotype is labeled as medium-sized (0.01 to 0.1%). The chain recombines TRBV9 with TRBJ2-3, with TRBD2 matching 9 bases. CDR3 length: 16 amino acids. Trimming at V came to 4 bases and at J to 2 bases, leaving 8 bases not matched to a gene. Germline CDR1 SGDLS, CDR2 YYNGEE. This CDR3 reads CASSTRLAESTDTQYF. Here the CDR3 DNA reads TGTGCCAGCAGCACCCGACTAGCGGAGTCCACAGATACGCAGTATTTT. The entire variable domain, with the rest obtained from reference TRBV9 and TRBJ2-3, is as follows: DSGVTQTPKHLITATGQRVTLRCSPRSGDLSVYWYQQSLDQGLQFLIQYYNGEERAKGNILERFSAQQFPDLHSELNLSSLELGDSALYFCASSTRLAESTDTQYFGPGTRLTVL.

This clonotype was observed many times. The chain uses TRBV6-5 and TRBJ1-2, with D possibly matching TRBD1 (5 bases). This CDR3 has 14 residues. Looked up from germline, CDR1 is MNHEY and CDR2 is SVGAGI. With 2 bases removed from V and 3 bases from J, the gap between germline ends came to 10 bases. In DNA, the CDR3 is TGTGCCAGCAGTTACCAGGGACGGGACTATGGCTACACCTTC. This gives the protein CASSYQGRDYGYTF.

This clonotype was observed many times. This chain links TRBV5-1 with TRBJ1-2, with no clear D. V was trimmed by 5 bases and J by 2 bases, leaving 7 bases between them. Germline CDR1 is SGHRS and CDR2 is YFSETQ. CDR3 length: 12 amino acids. The CDR3 DNA sequence: TGCGCCAGCAGGCCAGACAACTATGGCTACACCTTC. This encodes CASRPDNYGYTF.

This clonotype appeared many times. This sequence joins TRBV7-9 and TRBJ2-7, with 10 bases that match TRBD2. V lost 5 bases, J lost 7 bases, and 8 bases stayed unmatched. The CDR3 covers 14 residues. Germline V CDR1 and CDR2: SEHNR, FQNEAQ (reference sequence). CDR3 region: CASSDRTSGPEQYF. The CDR3 nucleotides read TGTGCCAGCAGCGACCGGACTAGCGGCCCTGAGCAGTACTTC.

This clonotype was seen many times. The CDR3 nucleotides are TGCGCCAGCACCTTAGGACGGACCTCTGGGGCCAACGTCCTGACTTTC. As protein: CASTLGRTSGANVLTF. The V and J genes are TRBV5-1 and TRBJ2-6; D is ambiguous. V dropped 6 bases and J dropped 0 bases, with 13 bases sitting between them. Germline V lookup: CDR1 SGHRS, CDR2 YFSETQ. The CDR3 contains 16 residues.

The sample holds many counts of this clonotype. V gene TRBV3-1 combines with J gene TRBJ1-4, with a tentative D call TRBD1 (5 bases). The CDR3 runs 15 residues. Germline CDR1 is LGHDT and CDR2 is YNNKEL (reference sequence). V lost 3 bases and J 0 bases, leaving 8 bases between the germline ends. The CDR3 DNA is TGTGCCAGCAGCCACAGGGCAACAACTAATGAAAAACTGTTTTTT. Its translation: CASSHRATTNEKLFF.

Regarding this clonotype: A much larger clone is a single base away; this may be a read error. The rearrangement uses TRBV7-2 and TRBJ2-5, with D uncertain. The CDR3 extends over 13 amino acids. CDR1 SGHTA and CDR2 FQGNSA come from the germline V gene. DNA for the CDR3: TGTGCCAGCAGCTTAGCGCTCGTAGAGACCGAGTACTTC. The encoded protein is CASSLALVETEYF. The full variable domain, in which reference TRBV7-2 and TRBJ2-5 provide the parts outside the CDR3, is GAGVSQSPSNKVTEKGKDVELRCDPISGHTALYWYRQSLGQGLEFLIYFQGNSAPDKSGLPSDRFSAERTGGSVSTLTIQRTQQEDSAVYLCASSLALVETEYFGPGTRLLVL.

This clonotype was recorded at least ten times. This rearrangement joins TRBV4-3 to TRBJ2-1; no firm D call. The CDR3 is made up of 15 amino acids. Germline CDR1 reads LGHNA; CDR2 reads YSLEER. V was pared by 0 bases and J by 8 bases, with 14 bases between. The CDR3: CASSQDPGYRDEQFF. CDR3 DNA: TGCGCCAGCAGCCAAGATCCAGGTTATAGGGATGAGCAGTTCTTC.

This clonotype was found many times. The chain uses TRBV21-1 and TRBJ2-7. TRBV21-1 constitutes a pseudogene. The CDR3 covers 16 residues. CDR3 residues: CASRNGEESLYYEQYF. The CDR3 DNA sequence: TGTGCCAGCAGAAATGGGGAAGAATCCCTATACTACGAGCAGTACTTC.

This clonotype was recorded at least ten times. The chain recombines TRBV6-5 with TRBJ2-2, with 9 nucleotides matching TRBD2. The CDR3 totals 17 residues. The germline CDR1 and CDR2 sequences are MNHEY and SVGAGI. The junction had 8 bases not matched to a gene; V was cut back by 2 bases and J by 4 bases. The CDR3 DNA reads as TGTGCCAGCAGTTACGGAGGCGGGAGGGGTTCCACCGGGGAGCTGTTTTTT. Amino acids: CASSYGGGRGSTGELFF.

There are many counts of this clonotype. The rearrangement uses TRBV18 and TRBJ1-2, with D unresolved. This CDR3 region has 15 residues. V lost 0 bases, J lost 7 bases, and 15 bases lay in between. The germline gives CDR1 KGHSH, CDR2 LQKENI. The CDR3 loop is CASSPPPQDHRGYTF. CDR3 coding DNA: TGTGCCAGCTCACCACCGCCCCAGGACCACCGTGGCTACACCTTC.

This clonotype was recorded many times. The chain joins TRBV24-1 to TRBJ2-1, with TRBD2 matching over 7 bases. Germline lookup yields CDR1 KGHDR and CDR2 SFDVKD. The CDR3 is made up of 16 amino acids. J gave up 0 bases and V 4 bases, and 5 bases lay outside the gene matches. The CDR3 DNA is TGTGCCACCAGTGAGGACATAGCGGGCTCCTACAATGAGCAGTTCTTC. It translates to CATSEDIAGSYNEQFF.

This clonotype has a count of ten or more. The J gene is TRBJ2-1, the V gene TRBV20-1; tentative D call: TRBD2 (6 bases). CDR3 length: 14 amino acids. Germline lookup yields CDR1 DFQATT and CDR2 SNEGSKA (reference sequence). Trimming left V 0 bases short and J 8 bases short, with 14 bases between. Here the CDR3 DNA reads TGCAGTGCTAGAGAGGTTAAGCGGGCACATGAGCAGTTCTTC. It is translated as CSAREVKRAHEQFF.

This clonotype occurred many times. V usage is TRBV29-1 and J usage is TRBJ1-2; 7 nucleotides agree with TRBD1. Unmatched junction bases numbered 16, after V lost 0 bases and J lost 6 bases. Germline assignment: CDR1 SQVTM and CDR2 ANQGSEA. The CDR3 totals 17 residues. This chain's CDR3 is CSVEDPGIRQGSNGYTF. Written as DNA, the CDR3 is TGCAGCGTTGAAGATCCGGGAATAAGACAGGGATCGAATGGCTACACCTTC.

This clonotype was seen at least ten times. The chain joins TRBV10-2 to TRBJ2-2; D is unclear. Per germline, CDR1 WSHSY and CDR2 SAAADI. The CDR3 is made up of 14 amino acids. V was clipped by 4 bases and J by 6 bases, with 12 bases between them. CDR3 in amino acids: CASSVQGIPGELFF. CDR3 DNA sequence: TGCGCCAGCAGTGTACAAGGGATCCCCGGGGAGCTGTTTTTT.

This clonotype was observed many times. The rearrangement joins TRBV5-1 to TRBJ2-1, with unresolved D. V was pared by 0 bases and J by 1 base, with 8 bases between. The CDR3 extends over 15 amino acids. From germline, CDR1 is SGHRS and CDR2 YFSETQ. The CDR3 here is CASSLESNSYNEQFF. Here the CDR3 DNA reads TGCGCCAGCAGCTTGGAGTCTAATTCCTACAATGAGCAGTTCTTC.

The sample holds many counts of this clonotype. V gene TRBV10-3 combines with J gene TRBJ1-1, with 8 bases fitting TRBD1. V gave up 4 bases and J gave up 4 bases; unmatched junction bases: 5. Germline V lookup: CDR1 ENHRY, CDR2 SYGVKD. The CDR3 loop spans 14 amino acids. The CDR3 nucleotides read TGTGCCATCAGTGCGACAGGGGTGGCCACTGAAGCTTTCTTT. Amino acids: CAISATGVATEAFF.

This clonotype was seen many times. CDR3 in DNA: TGTGCCAGCAGCTTAAGTGGACAGGGTACTCAGCCCCAGCATTTT. It is translated as CASSLSGQGTQPQHF. The chain links TRBV7-2 to TRBJ1-5, with 8 positions matching TRBD1. Germline V lookup: CDR1 SGHTA, CDR2 FQGNSA. V shed 2 bases and J 6 bases; nucleotides not matched to a gene: 6. CDR3 length: 15 residues.

Ten or more counts support this clonotype. The V gene is TRBV14, the J gene TRBJ2-1; 8 bases are shared with TRBD2. This CDR3 spans 15 amino acids. Germline V lookup: CDR1 SGHDN, CDR2 FVKESK. Trimming at V came to 3 bases and at J to 4 bases, leaving 5 bases not matched to a gene. CDR3 loop: CASSHRSGRYNEQFF. The CDR3 DNA follows: TGTGCCAGCAGCCATAGGAGCGGGAGATACAATGAGCAGTTCTTC.

This clonotype was observed at least ten times. The V call is TRBV12-3 or TRBV12-4, the J call TRBJ2-5; TRBD2 matches 7 bases. Unmatched junction bases numbered 8, after V lost 6 bases and J lost 1 base. The CDR3 totals 15 residues. For the CDR3, the DNA is TGTGCCAGCAGGGGGGGGGGACCCACCCAAGAGACCCAGTACTTC. It yields the protein CASRGGGPTQETQYF.